The sequence of this T cell receptor beta chain was determined in a study of blood T cell repertoires in COVID-19. How the authors handled the data: Reference gene primers were amplified, and this amplification served to estimate nucleated cell counts. The table came from immunoSEQ multiplex PCR; TCRdb's copy has only in-frame clones and leaves some out. The V and J calls and the clone size are those of that table, but D and trimming were determined from the DNA. The sample consists of fewer than 200,000 clones, roughly 80% of them appearing once. The CDR3 length is 16 residues. Germline assignment: CDR1 MNHEY and CDR2 SVGAGI. V shed 0 bases and J 7 bases; nucleotides not matched to a gene: 7.

The rearrangement uses TRBV6-5 and TRBJ2-1; 9 nucleotides agree with TRBD2. Sample: peripheral blood. The sequence derives from a woman aged 55-70 years with COVID-19, enrolled during active disease. CDR3 nucleotides: TGTGCCAGCAGTTACTCTAGCGGGAGAGCCCAAAATGAGCAGTTCTTC. Its protein is CASSYSSGRAQNEQFF.